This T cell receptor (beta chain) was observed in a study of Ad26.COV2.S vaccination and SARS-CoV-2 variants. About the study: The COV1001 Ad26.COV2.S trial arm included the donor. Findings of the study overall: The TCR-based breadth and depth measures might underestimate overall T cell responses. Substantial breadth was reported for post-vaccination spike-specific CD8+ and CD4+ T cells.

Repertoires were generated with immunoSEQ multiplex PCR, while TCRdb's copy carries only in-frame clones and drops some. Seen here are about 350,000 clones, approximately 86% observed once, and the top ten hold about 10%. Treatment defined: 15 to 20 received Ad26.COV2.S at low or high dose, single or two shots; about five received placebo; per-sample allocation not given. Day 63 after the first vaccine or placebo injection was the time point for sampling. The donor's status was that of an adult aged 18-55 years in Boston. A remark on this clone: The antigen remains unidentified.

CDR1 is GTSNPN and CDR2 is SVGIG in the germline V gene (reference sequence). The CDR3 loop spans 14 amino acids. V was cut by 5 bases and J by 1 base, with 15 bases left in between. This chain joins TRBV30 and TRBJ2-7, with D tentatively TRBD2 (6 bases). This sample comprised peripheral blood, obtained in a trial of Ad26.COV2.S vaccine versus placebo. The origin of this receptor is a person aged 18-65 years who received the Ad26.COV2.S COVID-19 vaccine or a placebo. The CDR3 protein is CAWAGWDSSYEQYF. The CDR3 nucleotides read TGTGCCTGGGCAGGATGGGACTCTTCCTACGAGCAGTACTTC. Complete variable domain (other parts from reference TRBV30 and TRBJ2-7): SQTIHQWPATLVQPVGSPLSLECTVEGTSNPNLYWYRQAAGRGLQLLFYSVGIGQISSEVPQNLSASRPQDRQFILSSKKLLLSDSGFYLCAWAGWDSSYEQYFGPGTRLTVT.